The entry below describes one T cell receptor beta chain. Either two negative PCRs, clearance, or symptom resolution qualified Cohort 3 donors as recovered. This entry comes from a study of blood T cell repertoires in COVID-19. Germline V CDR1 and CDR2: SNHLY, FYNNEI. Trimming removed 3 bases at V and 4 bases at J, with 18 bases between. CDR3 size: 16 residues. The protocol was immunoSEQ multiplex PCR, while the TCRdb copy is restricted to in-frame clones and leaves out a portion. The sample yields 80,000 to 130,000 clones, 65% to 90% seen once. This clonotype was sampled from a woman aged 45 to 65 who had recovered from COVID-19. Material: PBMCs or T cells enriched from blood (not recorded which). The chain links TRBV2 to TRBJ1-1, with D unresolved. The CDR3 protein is CASSEGFRDSGTEAFF. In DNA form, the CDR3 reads TGTGCCAGCAGTGAGGGTTTTCGGGATTCGGGCACTGAAGCTTTCTTT. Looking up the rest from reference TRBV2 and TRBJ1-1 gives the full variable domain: EPEVTQTPSHQVTQMGQEVILRCVPISNHLYFYWYRQILGQKVEFLVSFYNNEISEKSEIFDDQFSVERPDGSNFTLKIRSTKLEDSAMYFCASSEGFRDSGTEAFFGQGTRLTVV.